These 26 T cell receptor beta chains were all obtained from the same sample, sequenced in a study of blood T cell repertoires in COVID-19. TCRdb's copy holds only in-frame clones and misses some; the assay was immunoSEQ multiplex PCR. This table has about 400,000 clones, 80% to 90% appearing once. The sequencing input was peripheral blood. The receptors shown here come from a woman younger than 45 with acute or convalescent COVID-19.

V is TRBV3-1 (or the pseudogene TRBV3-2) and J is TRBJ2-5, with 8 bases that match TRBD1. Trimming removed 2 bases from V and 4 bases from J; junction bases left unmatched: 3. The CDR3 has 14 amino acids. Germline V gene lookup returns CDR1 LGHDT and CDR2 YNNKEL (reference sequence). The CDR3 sequence: CASSQPQGAETQYF. CDR3 bases: TGTGCCAGCAGCCAACCCCAGGGGGCAGAGACCCAGTACTTC.

The rearrangement uses TRBV6-6 and TRBJ2-1; D is uncertain. Trimming took off 5 bases at V and 1 base at J, with 24 bases between the two ends. Germline V CDR1 and CDR2: MNHNY, SVGAGI (reference sequence). The CDR3 sequence is 19 residues long. CDR3: CASSGSYPPTAISYNEQFF. The CDR3 DNA follows: TGTGCCAGCAGTGGATCATACCCTCCGACTGCAATTTCCTACAATGAGCAGTTCTTC.

The chain has TRBV4-1 and TRBJ2-1, with TRBD2 matching 8 bases. CDR1 and CDR2 (germline): MGHRA, YSYEKL. The ends lost 3 bases at V and 0 bases at J; junction bases unmatched: 4. The CDR3 loop spans 16 amino acids. The CDR3 here is CASSQEAGVSYNEQFF. The CDR3 bases are TGCGCCAGCAGCCAGGAAGCGGGGGTCTCCTACAATGAGCAGTTCTTC.

The chain uses TRBV27 and TRBJ1-2; tentatively, D is TRBD1 (5 bases). Germline V gene sequence: CDR1 MNHEY, CDR2 SMNVEV (reference sequence). The ends were cut back, 5 bases at V and 6 bases at J, with 22 bases in the middle. The CDR3 is 16 residues long. In DNA form, the CDR3 reads TGTGCCAGCAGTATTAGGCCTTCGACAGTGTCGAATGGCTACACCTTC. Protein product: CASSIRPSTVSNGYTF.

V is TRBV5-4 and J is TRBJ1-2; 10 nucleotides match TRBD1. CDR3 size: 15 residues. J lost 6 bases, V lost 4 bases, and 9 bases had no gene match. Germline V CDR1 and CDR2: SGHNT, YYREEE (reference sequence). The CDR3 loop is CASSQGTGAINGYTF. The DNA for the CDR3 is TGTGCCAGCAGCCAAGGGACAGGGGCCATTAATGGCTACACCTTC.

The genes are TRBV6-1 and TRBJ2-1, with D possibly matching TRBD2 (7 bases). Germline CDR1 reads MNHNS; CDR2 reads SASEGT. Trimming left V 2 bases short and J 4 bases short, with 15 bases between. This CDR3 region has 16 residues. CDR3 in amino acids: CASSEHSGGPYNEQFF. Here the CDR3 DNA reads TGTGCCAGCAGTGAACATTCGGGGGGCCCTTACAATGAGCAGTTCTTC.

V and J are TRBV28 and TRBJ1-2; D gene unclear. Trimming shortened V by 2 bases and J by 9 bases, and 13 bases separated the two germline ends. In germline, CDR1 is MDHEN, CDR2 SYDVKM. The CDR3 is made up of 13 amino acids. CDR3 DNA: TGTGCCAGCAGTTTACAACGAGAGAAAAGCTACACCTTC. Its translation: CASSLQREKSYTF.

This rearrangement joins TRBV7-9 to TRBJ2-7; D is uncertain. This CDR3 contains 14 residues. The germline V and J ends were trimmed by 2 bases and 7 bases, with 15 bases remaining between them. From germline, CDR1 is SEHNR and CDR2 FQNEAQ (reference sequence). This CDR3 is CASSLNSLRSEQYF. As DNA, the CDR3 is TGTGCCAGCAGCTTAAACTCCCTCCGCTCAGAGCAGTACTTC.

CDR3: CASSEAGGTDTQYF. For the CDR3, the DNA is TGTGCCAGCAGTGAAGCGGGAGGCACAGATACGCAGTATTTT. The chain recombines TRBV27 with TRBJ2-3; 8 nucleotides line up with TRBD2. Germline CDR1 reads MNHEY; CDR2 reads SMNVEV (reference sequence). Losses at the gene ends were 5 bases for V and 1 base for J; bases not matched to a gene: 2. The CDR3 sequence is 14 residues long.

This rearrangement joins TRBV28 to TRBJ1-5, with D unresolved. Trimming took 5 bases from V and 2 from J, leaving 13 bases between them. Germline CDR1 and CDR2: MDHEN and SYDVKM. This CDR3 comprises 15 residues. The CDR3 nucleotides are TGTGCCAGCAGTCCGAGGACTAGTCGCAATCAGCCCCAGCATTTT. This encodes CASSPRTSRNQPQHF. Combining the CDR3 with reference TRBV28 and TRBJ1-5 gives the whole variable domain DVKVTQSSRYLVKRTGEKVFLECVQDMDHENMFWYRQDPGLGLRLIYFSYDVKMKEKGDIPEGYSVSREKKERFSLILESASTNQTSMYLCASSPRTSRNQPQHFGDGTRLSIL.

The J gene is TRBJ2-7, the V gene TRBV27; D call uncertain. Trimming removed 3 bases from V and 2 bases from J, with 17 bases in between. This CDR3 has 16 amino acids. Germline V gene data show CDR1 as MNHEY and CDR2 as SMNVEV (reference sequence). The CDR3 bases are TGTGCCAGCAGTTTTGGTGACTCCGTCAACCCCTACGAGCAGTACTTC. Protein: CASSFGDSVNPYEQYF.

About this clone itself: Other DNA sequences in the same sample also yield this CDR3. V and J are TRBV14 and TRBJ1-2, with 7 bases fitting TRBD1. CDR1 is SGHDN and CDR2 is FVKESK in the germline V gene. Unmatched junction bases numbered 4, after V lost 2 bases and J lost 7 bases. This CDR3 is built from 13 residues. The CDR3 DNA follows: TGTGCCAGCAGCCAATCCAGGGGGGCTGGCTACACCTTC. This translates into CASSQSRGAGYTF.

The chain carries TRBV7-9 and TRBJ1-2, with D unclear. The CDR3 has 12 amino acids. The germline gives CDR1 SEHNR, CDR2 FQNEAQ (reference sequence). The germline V and J ends were trimmed by 6 bases and 8 bases, with 13 bases remaining between them. The CDR3 region is CASSSPFAGYTF. In DNA, the CDR3 is TGTGCCAGCAGTTCCCCCTTTGCGGGCTACACCTTC. Combining the CDR3 with reference TRBV7-9 and TRBJ1-2 gives the whole variable domain DTGVSQNPRHKITKRGQNVTFRCDPISEHNRLYWYRQTLGQGPEFLTYFQNEAQLEKSRLLSDRFSAERPKGSFSTLEIQRTEQGDSAMYLCASSSPFAGYTFGSGTRLTVV.

The CDR3 sequence: CASSPTTSSGNTIYF. The CDR3 nucleotides read TGCGCCAGCAGCCCAACCACAAGCTCTGGAAACACCATATATTTT. V gene TRBV5-1 combines with J gene TRBJ1-3; D call uncertain. The germline V gene has CDR1 SGHRS and CDR2 YFSETQ. V lost 4 bases to trimming and J lost 0 bases, with 11 bases between them. This CDR3 is built from 15 residues.

The V and J genes are TRBV6-5 and TRBJ1-5; TRBD1 matches at 8 bases. Germline V gene sequence: CDR1 MNHEY, CDR2 SVGAGI. Unmatched junction bases numbered 2, after V lost 5 bases and J lost 5 bases. The CDR3 covers 13 residues. Written as DNA, the CDR3 is TGTGCCAGCAGTCCGGACAGGGATCAGCCCCAGCATTTT. The encoded protein is CASSPDRDQPQHF.

The V and J genes are TRBV7-3 and TRBJ2-5; TRBD2 matches 12 bases. With 4 bases clipped from V and 5 bases from J, the junction kept 5 bases outside the gene matches. This CDR3 is built from 15 residues. The germline V gene has CDR1 SGHTA and CDR2 FQGTGA. The CDR3 DNA is TGTGCCAGCAGCTCCGGGACTAGCGGGTCGGAGACCCAGTACTTC. Encoded protein: CASSSGTSGSETQYF.

V and J are TRBV7-9 and TRBJ2-1; 7 nucleotides agree with TRBD1. The germline V gene encodes CDR1 SEHNR and CDR2 FQNEAQ (reference sequence). The CDR3 sequence is 16 residues long. The J segment lost 0 bases and the V segment lost 5 bases, leaving 7 bases of the junction unmatched. This CDR3 is CASSRHRGYSYNEQFF. CDR3 nucleotides: TGTGCCAGCAGCCGACACAGGGGATACTCCTACAATGAGCAGTTCTTC.

V gene TRBV4-1 combines with J gene TRBJ1-2, with 8 bases lining up with TRBD1. Germline loops: CDR1 MGHRA, CDR2 YSYEKL. This CDR3 is built from 16 residues. V lost 6 bases, J lost 0 bases, and 9 bases stayed unmatched. CDR3 DNA sequence: TGCGCCAGCAGACGGGACAGGAGTGACCCTAACTATGGCTACACCTTC. This sequence encodes CASRRDRSDPNYGYTF.

V gene TRBV11-2 combines with J gene TRBJ2-5, with TRBD1 matching over 7 bases. Germline CDR1 reads SGHAT; CDR2 reads FQNNGV. The length of the CDR3 is 16 residues. After removal of 5 bases from V and 4 bases from J, the junction contained 13 bases not matched to a gene. The CDR3 DNA reads TGTGCCAGCAGCCTCTACCAGGGACAGTTAGGAGAGACCCAGTACTTC. Translating gives CASSLYQGQLGETQYF.

V usage is TRBV3-1 (or the pseudogene TRBV3-2) and J usage is TRBJ1-6; D is unresolved. From germline, CDR1 is LGHDT and CDR2 YNNKEL (reference sequence). V lost 3 bases, J lost 5 bases, and 5 bases lay in between. This CDR3 has 13 amino acids. Written as DNA, the CDR3 is TGTGCCAGCAGCCACGGGGATAATTCACCCCTCCACTTT. Translated, it gives CASSHGDNSPLHF.

J is TRBJ2-5 and V is TRBV7-9; D gene ambiguous. CDR1 is SEHNR and CDR2 is FQNEAQ in the germline V gene (reference sequence). Trimming removed 6 bases at V and 1 base at J, with 12 bases between. This CDR3 is 14 amino acids long. The CDR3 here is CASSSPAVQETQYF. Here the CDR3 DNA reads TGTGCCAGCAGTTCCCCCGCGGTCCAAGAGACCCAGTACTTC.

J is TRBJ2-1 and V is TRBV9; 10 bases are shared with TRBD2. V lost 0 bases to trimming and J lost 9 bases; unmatched junction nucleotides: 6. CDR3 length: 15 residues. CDR1 is SGDLS and CDR2 is YYNGEE in the germline V gene. The CDR3 here is CASSVASGGAGEQFF. As DNA, the CDR3 is TGTGCCAGCAGCGTAGCAAGCGGGGGGGCCGGTGAGCAGTTCTTC.

This clone was counted only a few times. The V gene is TRBV27, the J gene TRBJ2-7; no clear D. V was pared by 8 bases and J by 3 bases, with 11 bases between. Germline assignment: CDR1 MNHEY and CDR2 SMNVEV (reference sequence). The CDR3 is made up of 12 amino acids. CDR3 nucleotides: TGTGCCAGCCGGTCTCACCGCTACGAGCAGTACTTC. Translating gives CASRSHRYEQYF.

The genes are TRBV12-3 or TRBV12-4 and TRBJ2-7; 9 bases match TRBD1. V dropped 5 bases and J dropped 7; count of bases not matched to a gene: 3. The CDR3 covers 12 residues. CDR3 nucleotides: TGTGCCAGCAGTGGGACAGGGCGTGAGCAGTACTTC. The encoded protein is CASSGTGREQYF.

The chain links TRBV5-8 to TRBJ2-7; 8 nucleotides align to TRBD1. The CDR3 extends over 20 amino acids. Germline CDR1 is SGHTS and CDR2 is YDEGEE. The ends lost 5 bases at V and 0 bases at J; junction bases unmatched: 22. CDR3 amino acids: CASRGQGKHLSSADSYEQYF. The CDR3 DNA reads TGTGCCAGCAGAGGACAGGGAAAGCACCTAAGCTCGGCCGACTCCTACGAGCAGTACTTC.

V usage is TRBV3-1 (or the pseudogene TRBV3-2) and J usage is TRBJ2-7, with D perhaps TRBD1 (6 bases). Germline values: CDR1 LGHDT, CDR2 YNNKEL (reference sequence). The CDR3 consists of 14 residues. The V end lost 4 bases, the J end lost 7 bases, and 17 bases lay between the germline ends. Here the CDR3 DNA reads TGTGCCAGCAGCCCTCCAGGGGTTTCTCGGGAGCAGTACTTC. Its protein is CASSPPGVSREQYF.